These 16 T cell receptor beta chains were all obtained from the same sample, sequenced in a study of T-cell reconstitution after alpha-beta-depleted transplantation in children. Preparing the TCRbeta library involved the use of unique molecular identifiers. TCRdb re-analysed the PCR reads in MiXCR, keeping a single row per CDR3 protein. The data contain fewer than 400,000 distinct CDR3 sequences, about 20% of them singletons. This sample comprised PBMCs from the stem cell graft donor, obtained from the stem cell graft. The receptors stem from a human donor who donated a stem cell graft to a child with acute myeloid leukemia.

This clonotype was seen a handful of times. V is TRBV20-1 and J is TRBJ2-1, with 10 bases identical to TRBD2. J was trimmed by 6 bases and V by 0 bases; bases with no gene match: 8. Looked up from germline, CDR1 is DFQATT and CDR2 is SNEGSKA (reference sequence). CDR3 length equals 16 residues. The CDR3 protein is CSARDASGSAGNEQFF. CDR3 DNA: TGCAGTGCTAGAGATGCTAGCGGGAGTGCTGGCAATGAGCAGTTCTTC.

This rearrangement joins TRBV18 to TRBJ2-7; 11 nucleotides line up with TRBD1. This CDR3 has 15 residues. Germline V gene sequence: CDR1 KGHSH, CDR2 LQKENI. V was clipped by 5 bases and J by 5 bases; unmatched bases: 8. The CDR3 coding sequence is TGTGCCAGCTCAACCCGGACAGGGGGCCTCGACGAGCAGTACTTC. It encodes CASSTRTGGLDEQYF. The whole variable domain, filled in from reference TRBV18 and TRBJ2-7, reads NAGVMQNPRHLVRRRGQEARLRCSPMKGHSHVYWYRQLPEEGLKFMVYLQKENIIDESGMPKERFSAEFPKEGPSILRIQQVVRGDSAAYFCASSTRTGGLDEQYFGPGTRLTVT.

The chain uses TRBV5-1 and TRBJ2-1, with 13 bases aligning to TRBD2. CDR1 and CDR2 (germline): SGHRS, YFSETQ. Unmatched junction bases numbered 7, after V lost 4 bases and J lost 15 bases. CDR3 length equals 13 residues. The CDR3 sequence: CASSLTSGRVGFF. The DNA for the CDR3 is TGCGCCAGCAGCCTTACTAGCGGGAGGGTGGGGTTCTTC.

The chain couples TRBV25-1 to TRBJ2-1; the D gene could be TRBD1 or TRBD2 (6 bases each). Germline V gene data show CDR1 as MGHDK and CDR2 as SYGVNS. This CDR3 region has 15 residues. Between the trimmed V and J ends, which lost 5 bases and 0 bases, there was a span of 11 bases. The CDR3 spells CASSKGGVSYNEQFF. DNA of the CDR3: TGTGCCAGCAGTAAGGGGGGTGTCTCCTACAATGAGCAGTTCTTC.

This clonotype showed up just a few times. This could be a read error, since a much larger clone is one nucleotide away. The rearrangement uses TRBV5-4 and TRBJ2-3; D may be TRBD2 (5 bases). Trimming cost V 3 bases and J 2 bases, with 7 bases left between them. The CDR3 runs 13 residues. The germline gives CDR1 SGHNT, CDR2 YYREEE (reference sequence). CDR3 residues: CASSSTNTDTQYF. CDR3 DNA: TGTGCCAGCAGCTCGACTAACACAGATACGCAGTATTTT.

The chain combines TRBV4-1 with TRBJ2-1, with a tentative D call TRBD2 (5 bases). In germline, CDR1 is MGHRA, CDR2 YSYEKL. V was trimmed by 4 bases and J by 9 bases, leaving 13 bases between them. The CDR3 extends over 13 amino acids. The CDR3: CASSRLGLGEQFF. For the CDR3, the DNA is TGCGCCAGCAGCCGCCTTGGACTGGGTGAGCAGTTCTTC.

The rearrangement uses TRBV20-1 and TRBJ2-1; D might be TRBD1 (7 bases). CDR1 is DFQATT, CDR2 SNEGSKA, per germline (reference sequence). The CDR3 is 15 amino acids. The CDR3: CSTRGEILSYNEQFF. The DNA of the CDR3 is TGCAGCACCAGGGGGGAGATCTTGTCCTACAATGAGCAGTTCTTC.

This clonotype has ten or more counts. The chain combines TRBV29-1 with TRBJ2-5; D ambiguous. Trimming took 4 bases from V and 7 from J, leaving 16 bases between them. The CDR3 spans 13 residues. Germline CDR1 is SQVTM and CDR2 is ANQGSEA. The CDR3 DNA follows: TGCAGCGTTGTCCGAGACCCGAGTGGGACCCAGTACTTC. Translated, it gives CSVVRDPSGTQYF.

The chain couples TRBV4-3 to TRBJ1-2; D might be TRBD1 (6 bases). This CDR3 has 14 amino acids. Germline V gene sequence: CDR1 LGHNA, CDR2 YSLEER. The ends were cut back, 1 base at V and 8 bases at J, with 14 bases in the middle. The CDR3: CASSQVLGGRGYTF. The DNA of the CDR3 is TGCGCCAGCAGCCAAGTATTAGGGGGTAGGGGCTACACCTTC.

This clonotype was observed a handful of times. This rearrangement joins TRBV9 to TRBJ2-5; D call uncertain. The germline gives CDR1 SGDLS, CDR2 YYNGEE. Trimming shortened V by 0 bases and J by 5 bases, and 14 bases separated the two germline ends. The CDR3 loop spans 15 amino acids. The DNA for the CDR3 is TGTGCCAGCAGCGTAGACCACGGCCCCGGCGAGACCCAGTACTTC. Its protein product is CASSVDHGPGETQYF.

The CDR3, as DNA: TGTGCCAGCAGCTTAATGGCCAATGAGCAGTTCTTC. Translating gives CASSLMANEQFF. The chain recombines TRBV7-9 with TRBJ2-1; D gene uncertain. The CDR3 spans 12 residues. V was pared by 2 bases and J by 6 bases, with 5 bases between. Germline CDR1 and CDR2: SEHNR and FQNEAQ (reference sequence).

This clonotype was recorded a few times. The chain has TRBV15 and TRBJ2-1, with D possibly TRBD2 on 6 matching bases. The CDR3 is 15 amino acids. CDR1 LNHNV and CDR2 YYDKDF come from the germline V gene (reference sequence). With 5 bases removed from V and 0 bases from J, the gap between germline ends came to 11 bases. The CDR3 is CATSLGRSSYNEQFF. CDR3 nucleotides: TGTGCCACCAGCTTGGGGAGGAGCTCCTACAATGAGCAGTTCTTC.

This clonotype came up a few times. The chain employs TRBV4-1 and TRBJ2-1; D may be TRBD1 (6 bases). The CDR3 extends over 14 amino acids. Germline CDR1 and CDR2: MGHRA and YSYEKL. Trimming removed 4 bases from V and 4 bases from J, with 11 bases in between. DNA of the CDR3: TGCGCCAGCAGCCGAAGAGGACAGTACAATGAGCAGTTCTTC. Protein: CASSRRGQYNEQFF.

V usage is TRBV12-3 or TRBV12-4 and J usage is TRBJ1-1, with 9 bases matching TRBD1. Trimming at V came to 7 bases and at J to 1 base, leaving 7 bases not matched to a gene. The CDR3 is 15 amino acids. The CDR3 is CASTLTTGGNTEAFF. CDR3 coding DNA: TGTGCCAGCACCCTCACGACAGGGGGGAACACTGAAGCTTTCTTT.

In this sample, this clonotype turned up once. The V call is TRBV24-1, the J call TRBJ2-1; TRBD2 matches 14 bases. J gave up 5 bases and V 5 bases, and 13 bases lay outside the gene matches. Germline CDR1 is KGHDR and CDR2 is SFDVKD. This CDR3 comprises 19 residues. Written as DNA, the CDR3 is TGTGCCACCAGTGCAATCGGGACTAGCGGGAGAAGTTTCGACAATGAGCAGTTCTTC. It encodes CATSAIGTSGRSFDNEQFF.

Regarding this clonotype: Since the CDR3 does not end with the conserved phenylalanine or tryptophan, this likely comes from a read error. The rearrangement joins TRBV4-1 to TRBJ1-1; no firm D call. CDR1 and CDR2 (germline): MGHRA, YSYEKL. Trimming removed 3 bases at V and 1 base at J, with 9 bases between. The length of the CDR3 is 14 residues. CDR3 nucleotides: TGCGCCAGCAGCCACCCGCTGAGGAACACTGAAGCTTTCTGT. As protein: CASSHPLRNTEAFC.